This T cell receptor beta chain was sequenced during a study of blood T cell repertoires in COVID-19. Study overall: Some COVID-19 samples were acute and others convalescent; all came from the United States, Italy and Spain. From T cells, B-cell-depleted T cells, or PBMCs came the material, which was cDNA or gDNA.

Germline V gene data show CDR1 as MNHEY and CDR2 as SVGAGI. The CDR3 length is 16 residues. V lost 2 bases to trimming and J lost 10 bases, with 18 bases between them. As handled by the study authors: Reference gene primer amplification yielded estimated nucleated cell counts. Libraries were prepared by immunoSEQ multiplex PCR; TCRdb keeps only in-frame clonotypes and omits some of them. V and J calls plus clone size are reproduced from that table; the DNA served to infer D and trimming. The profile covers 99,000 or so clones, with roughly 80% appearing a single time and approximately 3.3% taken by the ten largest.

J is TRBJ1-6 and V is TRBV6-5; tentatively, D is TRBD1 (5 bases). Material for sequencing was peripheral blood. This TCR was sampled from a woman aged 80 or over with active or convalescent COVID-19. In DNA form, the CDR3 reads TGTGCCAGCAGTTACGGGCTACCTACCGGGGGATCACCCCTCCACTTT. Translation: CASSYGLPTGGSPLHF.